These 24 T cell receptor beta chains originate from one sample sequenced in a study of T cells in Graves' hyperthyroidism and ophthalmopathy (dated by TCRdb to about 2019). Library prep was done by multiplex PCR. The sequencer listed for this sample is Illumina HiSeq 2000. The TCR beta CDR3 regions were amplified from RNA transcripts. For the first round of RT-PCR on the TCR CDR3, the HTBI primer set was used together with the Qiagen OneStep RT-PCR kit. TCRdb reprocessing: public reads trimmed at Q25 with fastp, clones called with MiXCR, in-frame beta chains kept. Duplicate CDR3 protein sequences are folded into a single record with the most common DNA and genes. The sample data list 390,000 or so distinct CDR3 sequences, and roughly 15% of these were observed just once. The ten largest clones represent roughly an eighth of the sample. Material for sequencing was blood. The source of these receptors is a man aged 18-30 years with Graves' ophthalmopathy.

This clonotype was observed many times. The junction does not match germline at one end; this may be a read error. V usage is TRBV6-1 and J usage is TRBJ2-1; 8 bases match TRBD2. CDR3 length equals 15 residues. Germline loops: CDR1 MNHNS, CDR2 SASEGT. The CDR3 nucleotides are TGTGCCAGCAGAGAAGCGGGAGAGACCTACAATGAGCAGTTCTTC. It codes for CASREAGETYNEQFF.

Ten or more counts support this clonotype. The rearrangement joins TRBV7-9 to TRBJ1-1; D call uncertain. The CDR3 contains 14 residues. The germline V gene has CDR1 SEHNR and CDR2 FQNEAQ (reference sequence). Trimming left V 4 bases short and J 6 bases short, with 15 bases between. Here the CDR3 DNA reads TGTGCCAGCAGCTCGGTGGGTCTAAGGCCTGAAGCTTTCTTT. It codes for CASSSVGLRPEAFF.

Many counts were recorded for this clonotype. The V gene is TRBV18, the J gene TRBJ1-1; D is ambiguous. Looked up from germline, CDR1 is KGHSH and CDR2 is LQKENI. This CDR3 region has 13 residues. V was clipped by 5 bases and J by 5 bases, with 12 bases between them. CDR3 coding DNA: TGTGCCAGCTCAGCTCAGCCAAGGACTGAAGCTTTCTTT. This encodes CASSAQPRTEAFF.

A few counts support this clonotype. The J gene is TRBJ2-3, the V gene TRBV6-5, with unresolved D. The germline V gene has CDR1 MNHEY and CDR2 SVGAGI. V lost 0 bases and J 0 bases, leaving 22 bases between the germline ends. CDR3 length: 20 amino acids. Here the CDR3 reads CASSYSRSRDPKASTDTQYF. DNA of the CDR3: TGTGCCAGCAGTTACTCGAGGTCAAGGGATCCCAAAGCTAGCACAGATACGCAGTATTTT.

This clonotype was recorded a few times. One base away lies a much larger clone, so this may be a sequencing read error. CDR3 coding DNA: TGTGCCAGCAGCTTAGTGTTTTCGATAGATACGCAGTATTTT. Its protein product is CASSLVFSIDTQYF. This rearrangement joins TRBV11-2 to TRBJ2-3; D gene ambiguous. Germline CDR1 is SGHAT and CDR2 is FQNNGV. This CDR3 is 14 amino acids long. V was shortened by 1 base and J by 5 bases, with 10 bases between the two germline ends.

There are many counts of this clonotype. The rearrangement links TRBV11-3 to TRBJ2-1; TRBD2 agrees at 10 bases. The V segment lost 5 bases and the J segment 7 bases; nucleotides outside the gene matches: 11. Germline V gives CDR1 SGHNT, CDR2 YENEEA. The CDR3 spans 16 residues. DNA for the CDR3: TGTGCCAGCAGCCAGAGAGCGGGAGGGATAGGGAATGAGCAGTTCTTC. Translated: CASSQRAGGIGNEQFF.

The chain links TRBV13 to TRBJ1-5; tentatively, D is TRBD1 (5 bases). The CDR3 loop spans 16 amino acids. Germline loops: CDR1 PRHDT, CDR2 FYEKMQ (reference sequence). V lost 2 bases to trimming and J lost 1 base, with 12 bases between them. CDR3 coding DNA: TGTGCCAGCAGCTTACAGGGTAAAGGGAGCAATCAGCCCCAGCATTTT. It encodes CASSLQGKGSNQPQHF.

The table lists this clonotype with many counts. The rearrangement uses TRBV7-2 and TRBJ2-7, with 7 bases fitting TRBD2. The CDR3 is made up of 15 amino acids. Germline V gene lookup returns CDR1 SGHTA and CDR2 FQGNSA. Trimming cost V 3 bases and J 3 bases; bases outside gene matches: 8. Written as DNA, the CDR3 is TGTGCCAGCAGCTTTTATCCTAGCGGCCACTACGAGCAGTACTTC. This sequence encodes CASSFYPSGHYEQYF.

This clonotype was observed many times. The rearrangement uses TRBV6-1 and TRBJ2-7; 8 bases are shared with TRBD1. The CDR3 has 16 residues. CDR1 is MNHNS and CDR2 is SASEGT in the germline V gene. With V trimmed by 5 bases and J by 3 bases, 12 bases remained unmatched. The CDR3 nucleotides are TGTGCCAGCAGTTCCTCCCGGACAGGGTTCGGCTACGAGCAGTACTTC. Protein product: CASSSSRTGFGYEQYF.

Only a few counts were recorded for this clonotype. The CDR3 loop is CASSPPTSLSTDTQYF. The CDR3 region has the DNA TGCGCCAGCAGCCCCCCGACTAGCCTAAGCACAGATACGCAGTATTTT. The chain carries TRBV5-1 and TRBJ2-3; 7 bases map to TRBD2. Germline CDR1 SGHRS, CDR2 YFSETQ. This CDR3 contains 16 residues. The J segment lost 0 bases and the V segment lost 4 bases, leaving 8 bases of the junction unmatched.

In this sample, this clonotype turned up many times. This chain joins TRBV6-1 and TRBJ2-7, with D perhaps matching TRBD1 or TRBD2 (6 bases each). The CDR3 is 17 amino acids. Trimming stripped 1 base from V and 0 bases from J, with 16 bases between. Germline V lookup: CDR1 MNHNS, CDR2 SASEGT. The DNA of the CDR3 is TGTGCCAGCAGTGAAGATCCGACAGGAGGGAGCTCCTACGAGCAGTACTTC. Its translation: CASSEDPTGGSSYEQYF.

This chain joins TRBV29-1 and TRBJ2-7; the D call may be TRBD1 or TRBD2 (6 bases each). Per the germline V gene, CDR1 is SQVTM and CDR2 is ANQGSEA. V was pared by 0 bases and J by 5 bases, with 20 bases between. This CDR3 has 16 amino acids. The DNA for the CDR3 is TGCAGCGTTGAAGATAGGGGGGAGGCAGGGGCAAACGAGCAGTACTTC. This translates into CSVEDRGEAGANEQYF.

This clonotype was seen repeatedly, ten times or more. The gene calls are TRBV12-3 or TRBV12-4 and TRBJ2-5, with 9 bases identical to TRBD2. Trimming removed 1 base from V and 5 bases from J; junction bases left unmatched: 2. The CDR3 contains 14 residues. The CDR3: CASSLGTSVETQYF. CDR3 coding DNA: TGTGCCAGCAGTTTAGGGACTAGCGTCGAGACCCAGTACTTC.

This clonotype was counted many times. The chain links TRBV11-3 to TRBJ2-7; 7 bases agree with TRBD2. Trimming took 4 bases from V and 5 from J; bases not matched to a gene: 5. Germline-derived CDR1 and CDR2 are SGHNT and YENEEA. This CDR3 is 13 amino acids long. CDR3 bases: TGTGCCAGCAGCTCGGGGGGAGGGGACGAGCAGTACTTC. Translation: CASSSGGGDEQYF.

This clonotype was seen repeatedly, ten times or more. This chain joins TRBV29-1 and TRBJ2-1; possibly TRBD2 for D (6 bases). Trimming took 3 bases from V and 5 from J, leaving 8 bases between them. CDR3 length equals 12 residues. The V gene's germline CDR1 is SQVTM and CDR2 ANQGSEA. The CDR3 region is CSVDPGDNEQFF. The CDR3 DNA reads TGCAGCGTTGATCCGGGGGACAATGAGCAGTTCTTC.

This clonotype was found many times. The J gene is TRBJ1-6, the V gene TRBV2, with D hard to call. Germline-derived CDR1 and CDR2 are SNHLY and FYNNEI. There are 15 residues in the CDR3. V was trimmed by 6 bases and J by 4 bases, leaving 13 bases between them. The CDR3 loop is CASRIGMGYNSPLHF. The CDR3 region has the DNA TGTGCCAGCAGGATCGGCATGGGATATAATTCACCCCTCCACTTT.

This chain joins TRBV5-1 and TRBJ1-3; D is uncertain. CDR1 SGHRS and CDR2 YFSETQ come from the germline V gene. The V end lost 4 bases, the J end lost 1 base, and 9 bases lay between the germline ends. CDR3 length: 14 residues. The CDR3 bases are TGCGCCAGCAGCCCCGGGGTTTCTGGAAACACCATATATTTT. Translating it yields CASSPGVSGNTIYF.

This clonotype was found a few times. The chain has TRBV7-9 and TRBJ1-2; the D gene is possibly TRBD1 (6 bases). The CDR3 consists of 15 residues. V was pared by 1 base and J by 5 bases, with 14 bases between. CDR1 SEHNR and CDR2 FQNEAQ come from the germline V gene (reference sequence). The CDR3 DNA sequence: TGTGCCAGCAGCTTAGATCCCGGGGGGGCGTATGGCTACACCTTC. Protein product: CASSLDPGGAYGYTF.

This clonotype was counted many times. V is TRBV11-1 and J is TRBJ2-4; a possible D gene is TRBD2 (6 bases). Germline-derived CDR1 and CDR2 are SGHAT and FQDESV (reference sequence). The CDR3 is 14 residues long. The V and J ends lost 1 base and 3 bases respectively, with 7 bases between them. In nucleotides, the CDR3 is TGTGCCAGCAGCTTAGGGGGAGGCAAAAACATTCAGTACTTC. Protein: CASSLGGGKNIQYF.

The rearrangement links TRBV19 to TRBJ2-7, with D perhaps being TRBD1 or TRBD2 (5 bases each). There are 15 residues in the CDR3. CDR1 and CDR2 (germline): LNHDA, SQIVND (reference sequence). Trimming pared 6 bases from V and 4 bases from J, leaving 19 bases between. CDR3 residues: CASSIIPGRNYEQYF. The CDR3 region has the DNA TGTGCCAGTAGCATCATACCGGGACGGAATTACGAGCAGTACTTC. The full variable domain, in which reference TRBV19 and TRBJ2-7 provide the parts outside the CDR3, is DGGITQSPKYLFRKEGQNVTLSCEQNLNHDAMYWYRQDPGQGLRLIYYSQIVNDFQKGDIAEGYSVSREKKESFPLTVTSAQKNPTAFYLCASSIIPGRNYEQYFGPGTRLTVT.

This clonotype was seen ten or more times. The V and J genes are TRBV28 and TRBJ1-2; D is unresolved. The length of the CDR3 is 14 residues. The germline CDR1 and CDR2 sequences are MDHEN and SYDVKM. Deletions cut 6 bases from V and 4 bases from J, with 15 bases between. The CDR3 is CASSGPTGLYGYTF. CDR3 bases: TGTGCCAGCAGCGGCCCGACCGGACTCTATGGCTACACCTTC.

The rearrangement uses TRBV19 and TRBJ2-7, with D perhaps matching TRBD1 (6 bases). The V gene's germline CDR1 is LNHDA and CDR2 SQIVND (reference sequence). The CDR3 spans 14 residues. Trimming stripped 10 bases from V and 3 bases from J, with 19 bases between. The DNA of the CDR3 is TGTGCCACCTCCAACAGGGTTCAGGGCTACGAGCAGTACTTC. Amino acids: CATSNRVQGYEQYF.

This clonotype was observed many times. V usage is TRBV11-2 and J usage is TRBJ2-7; 7 bases agree with TRBD2. V lost 4 bases, J lost 3 bases, and 9 bases stayed unmatched. This CDR3 region has 15 residues. Germline values: CDR1 SGHAT, CDR2 FQNNGV. CDR3 in amino acids: CASSSLPGGDYEQYF. DNA for the CDR3: TGTGCCAGCAGCTCCCTCCCGGGAGGAGACTACGAGCAGTACTTC.

This clonotype has a count of ten or more. The chain carries TRBV9 and TRBJ2-3; 7 bases fit TRBD2. The V segment lost 2 bases and the J segment 4 bases; nucleotides outside the gene matches: 4. CDR3 size: 14 residues. Germline values: CDR1 SGDLS, CDR2 YYNGEE. The CDR3 sequence: CASSVGRRSDTQYF. In DNA, the CDR3 is TGTGCCAGCAGCGTCGGGAGGAGATCAGATACGCAGTATTTT.